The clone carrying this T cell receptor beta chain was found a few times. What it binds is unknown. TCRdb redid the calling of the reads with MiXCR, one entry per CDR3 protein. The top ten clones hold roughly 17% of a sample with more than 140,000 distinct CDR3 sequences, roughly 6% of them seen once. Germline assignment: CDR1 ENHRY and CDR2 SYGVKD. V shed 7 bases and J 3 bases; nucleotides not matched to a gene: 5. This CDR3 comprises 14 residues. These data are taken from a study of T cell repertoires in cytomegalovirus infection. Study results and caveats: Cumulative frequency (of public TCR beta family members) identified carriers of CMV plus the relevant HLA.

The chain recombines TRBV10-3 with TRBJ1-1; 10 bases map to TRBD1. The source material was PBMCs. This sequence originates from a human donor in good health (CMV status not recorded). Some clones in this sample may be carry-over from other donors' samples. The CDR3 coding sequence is TGTGCCATCAACGGACAGGGGGAGCACACTGAAGCTTTCTTT. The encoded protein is CAINGQGEHTEAFF.